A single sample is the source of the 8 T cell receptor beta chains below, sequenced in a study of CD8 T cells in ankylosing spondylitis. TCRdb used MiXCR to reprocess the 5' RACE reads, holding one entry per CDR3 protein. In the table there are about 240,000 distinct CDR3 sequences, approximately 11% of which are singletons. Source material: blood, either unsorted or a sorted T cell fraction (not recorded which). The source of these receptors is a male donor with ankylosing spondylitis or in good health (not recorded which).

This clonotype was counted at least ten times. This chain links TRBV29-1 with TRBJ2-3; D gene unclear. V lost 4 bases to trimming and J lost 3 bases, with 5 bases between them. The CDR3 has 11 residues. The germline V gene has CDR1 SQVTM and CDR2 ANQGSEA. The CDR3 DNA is TGCAGCGTTGTCCCTACAGATACGCAGTATTTT. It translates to CSVVPTDTQYF.

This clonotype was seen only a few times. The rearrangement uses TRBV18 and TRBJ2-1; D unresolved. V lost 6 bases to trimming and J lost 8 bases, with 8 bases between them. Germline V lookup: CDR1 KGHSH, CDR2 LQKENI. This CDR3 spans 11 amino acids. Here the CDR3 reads CASSRDDEQFF. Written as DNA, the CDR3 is TGTGCCAGCTCCCGTGATGATGAGCAGTTCTTC.

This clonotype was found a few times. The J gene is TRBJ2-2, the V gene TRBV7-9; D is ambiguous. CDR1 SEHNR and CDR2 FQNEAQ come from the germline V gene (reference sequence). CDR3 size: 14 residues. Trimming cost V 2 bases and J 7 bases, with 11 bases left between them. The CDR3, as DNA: TGTGCCAGCAGCTTAAACTCCGAGATCGGGGAGCTGTTTTTT. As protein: CASSLNSEIGELFF.

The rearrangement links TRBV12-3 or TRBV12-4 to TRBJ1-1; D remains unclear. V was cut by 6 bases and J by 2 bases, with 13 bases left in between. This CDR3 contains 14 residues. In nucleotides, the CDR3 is TGTGCCAGCAGGCGACTTAGGGTAAACACTGAAGCTTTCTTT. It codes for CASRRLRVNTEAFF.

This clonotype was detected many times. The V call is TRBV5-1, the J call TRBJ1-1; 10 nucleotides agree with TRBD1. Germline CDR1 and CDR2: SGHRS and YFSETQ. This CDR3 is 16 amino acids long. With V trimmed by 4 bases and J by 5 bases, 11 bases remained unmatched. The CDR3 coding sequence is TGCGCCAGCAGCCGGGGACAGGGGCCGGCTCTTACTGAAGCTTTCTTT. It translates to CASSRGQGPALTEAFF.

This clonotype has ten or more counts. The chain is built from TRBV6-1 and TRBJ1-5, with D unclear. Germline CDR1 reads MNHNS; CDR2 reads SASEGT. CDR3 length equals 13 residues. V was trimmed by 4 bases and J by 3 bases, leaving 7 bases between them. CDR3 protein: CASSVAYNQPQHF. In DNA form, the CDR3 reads TGTGCCAGCAGTGTCGCGTACAATCAGCCCCAGCATTTT.

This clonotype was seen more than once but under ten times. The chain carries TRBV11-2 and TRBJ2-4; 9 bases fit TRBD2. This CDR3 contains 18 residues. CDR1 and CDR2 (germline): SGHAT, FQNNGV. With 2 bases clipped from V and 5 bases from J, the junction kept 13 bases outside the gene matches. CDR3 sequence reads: CASSLTVGLAGDENIQYF. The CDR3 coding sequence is TGTGCCAGCAGCTTAACAGTCGGGTTAGCGGGGGACGAAAACATTCAGTACTTC.

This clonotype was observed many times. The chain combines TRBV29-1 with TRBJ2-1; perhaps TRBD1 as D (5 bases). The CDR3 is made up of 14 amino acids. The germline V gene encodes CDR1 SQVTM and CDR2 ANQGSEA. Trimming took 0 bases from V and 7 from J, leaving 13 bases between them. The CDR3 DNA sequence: TGCAGCGTTGAAGAGGCAGGGAAGGTTAATGAGCAGTTCTTC. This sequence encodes CSVEEAGKVNEQFF.